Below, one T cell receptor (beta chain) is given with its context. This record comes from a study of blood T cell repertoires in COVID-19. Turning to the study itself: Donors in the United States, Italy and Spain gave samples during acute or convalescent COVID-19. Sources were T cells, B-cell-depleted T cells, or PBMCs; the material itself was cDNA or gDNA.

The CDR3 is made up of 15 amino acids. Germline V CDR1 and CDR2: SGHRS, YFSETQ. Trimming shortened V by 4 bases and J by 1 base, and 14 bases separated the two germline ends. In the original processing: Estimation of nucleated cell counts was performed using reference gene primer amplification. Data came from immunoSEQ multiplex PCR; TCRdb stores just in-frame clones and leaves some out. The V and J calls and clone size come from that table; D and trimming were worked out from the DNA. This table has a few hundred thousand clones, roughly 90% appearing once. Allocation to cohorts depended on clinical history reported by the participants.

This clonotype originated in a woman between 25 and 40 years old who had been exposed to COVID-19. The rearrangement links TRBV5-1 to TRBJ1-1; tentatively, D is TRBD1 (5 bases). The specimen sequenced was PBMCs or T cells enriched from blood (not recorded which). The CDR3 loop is CASSVDGGGNTEAFF. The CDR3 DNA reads TGCGCCAGCAGCGTGGATGGGGGAGGGAACACTGAAGCTTTCTTT.